This T cell receptor (beta chain) was sequenced for a study of T cells in Graves' hyperthyroidism and ophthalmopathy. Researchers amplified the TCR beta CDR3 regions from RNA transcripts. HTBI primers were the set used in a first-round RT-PCR of the TCR CDR3. From the multiplex PCR reads, TCRdb called clonotypes with MiXCR, one entry per CDR3 protein. The sample includes around 500,000 distinct CDR3 sequences, 13% to 15% of them seen just once. The source of the PBMCs was approximately 10 ml of fresh peripheral blood. Germline V gives CDR1 MDHEN, CDR2 SYDVKM. V dropped 1 base and J dropped 3 bases, with 15 bases sitting between them. This CDR3 region has 16 residues. This clonotype was observed many times.

The sample consisted of blood. The V call is TRBV28, the J call TRBJ1-2; maybe TRBD1 (5 bases). This receptor was taken from a woman in her thirties or forties with Graves' hyperthyroidism. This chain's CDR3 is CASSLLTKVGDYGYTF. CDR3 sequence (DNA): TGTGCCAGCAGTTTATTAACGAAGGTGGGGGACTATGGCTACACCTTC.